Below are 21 T cell receptor beta chains sequenced from a single sample in a study of blood T cell repertoires in COVID-19 (dated by TCRdb to 2020 to 2021). The library was made by the immunoSEQ multiplex PCR assay. TCRdb provides this immuneACCESS table in a form limited to in-frame rearrangements. Some clones are lacking; in checked studies, under half of them reflect an unresolved V gene, and why the rest are absent is not known. The sample has about 86,000 clones on record, about 85% of them singletons. The top ten constitute about 3.4% of the sample. Sample: peripheral blood. These receptors came from a man aged 50 to 59 with acute or convalescent COVID-19.

The chain is built from TRBV9 and TRBJ1-3; weak D call: TRBD1 (6 bases). Trimming pared 5 bases from V and 4 bases from J, leaving 10 bases between. This CDR3 region has 13 residues. Looked up from germline, CDR1 is SGDLS and CDR2 is YYNGEE. The CDR3 spells CASSDGQGNTIYF. CDR3 DNA sequence: TGTGCCAGCAGTGACGGACAGGGAAACACCATATATTTT.

The chain uses TRBV29-1 and TRBJ2-7; the D gene is possibly TRBD2 (7 bases). This CDR3 has 14 residues. Germline CDR1 SQVTM, CDR2 ANQGSEA. The germline V and J ends were trimmed by 6 bases and 3 bases, with 18 bases remaining between them. CDR3 in amino acids: CSVGKGGAGYEQYF. DNA for the CDR3: TGCAGCGTCGGGAAGGGGGGGGCCGGCTACGAGCAGTACTTC.

This chain uses TRBV28 with TRBJ2-1; possibly TRBD2 for D (5 bases). V lost 1 base and J lost 0, with 25 bases in between. This CDR3 contains 21 residues. Per germline, CDR1 MDHEN and CDR2 SYDVKM. DNA of the CDR3: TGTGCCAGCAGTTTATTCCCGCTCGGCGGGTTAGGAGTGGGCTCCTACAATGAGCAGTTCTTC. Its protein product is CASSLFPLGGLGVGSYNEQFF.

The chain couples TRBV2 to TRBJ2-7, with D possibly matching TRBD1 (5 bases). With 3 bases removed from V and 1 base from J, the gap between germline ends came to 10 bases. Germline V lookup: CDR1 SNHLY, CDR2 FYNNEI. The CDR3 loop spans 14 amino acids. The chain's CDR3 is CASSEAGKSYEQYF. The CDR3 bases are TGTGCCAGCAGTGAGGCAGGGAAGTCCTACGAGCAGTACTTC.

This chain uses TRBV6-1 with TRBJ2-7; D is possibly TRBD1 (5 bases). V was trimmed by 2 bases and J by 2 bases, leaving 13 bases between them. Germline lookup yields CDR1 MNHNS and CDR2 SASEGT. The CDR3 is 15 residues long. CDR3 coding DNA: TGTGCCAGCAGTGAAAAGGGGTCCCGGGCCTACGAGCAGTACTTC. Its translation is CASSEKGSRAYEQYF.

The V and J genes are TRBV2 and TRBJ2-1; TRBD2 matches at 8 bases. With V trimmed by 6 bases and J by 8 bases, 9 bases remained unmatched. From germline, CDR1 is SNHLY and CDR2 FYNNEI. The CDR3 totals 14 residues. CDR3 region: CASRALAELHEQFF. Here the CDR3 DNA reads TGTGCCAGCAGGGCACTAGCGGAACTTCATGAGCAGTTCTTC.

For the CDR3, the DNA is TGTGCCAGCAGTTTTAGCGGAAAATACGAGCAGTACTTC. It encodes CASSFSGKYEQYF. The rearrangement links TRBV5-5 to TRBJ2-7, with D perhaps TRBD2 (6 bases). The CDR3 totals 13 residues. The V gene's germline CDR1 is SGHKS and CDR2 YYEKEE (reference sequence). Trimming pared 5 bases from V and 4 bases from J, leaving 13 bases between.

This chain connects TRBV6-6 to TRBJ1-2, with a weak D call TRBD1 (5 bases). The germline gives CDR1 MNHNY, CDR2 SVGAGI (reference sequence). The V end lost 6 bases, the J end lost 1 base, and 15 bases lay between the germline ends. The CDR3 has 15 residues. The CDR3 spells CASSRGYENNYGYTF. The CDR3 region has the DNA TGTGCCAGCAGCCGGGGGTATGAAAATAACTATGGCTACACCTTC.

This clone was recorded many times. The sample holds other DNA sequences that translate to the same CDR3. The V call is TRBV5-1, the J call TRBJ1-1; 9 bases are a match to TRBD1. Looked up from germline, CDR1 is SGHRS and CDR2 is YFSETQ. The V gene end was trimmed by 4 bases and the J gene end by 5 bases; junction bases not matched to a gene: 9. The CDR3 is made up of 15 amino acids. The CDR3 is CASSPGGQGRTEAFF. CDR3 in DNA: TGCGCCAGCAGCCCGGGGGGACAGGGAAGGACTGAAGCTTTCTTT.

The J gene is TRBJ1-4, the V gene TRBV2; the match to TRBD1 covers 7 bases. The germline CDR1 and CDR2 sequences are SNHLY and FYNNEI. The CDR3 consists of 14 residues. V gave up 4 bases and J gave up 3 bases; unmatched junction bases: 2. The CDR3 reads CASSVQGANEKLFF. In nucleotides, the CDR3 is TGTGCCAGCAGTGTTCAGGGGGCTAATGAAAAACTGTTTTTT.

This clone has just a few counts. This chain connects TRBV7-9 to TRBJ1-2, with D tentatively TRBD1 (5 bases). The germline V gene has CDR1 SEHNR and CDR2 FQNEAQ (reference sequence). Deletions cut 3 bases from V and 0 bases from J, with 8 bases between. The CDR3 consists of 14 residues. The CDR3 sequence is CASSFSGSNYGYTF. In DNA form, the CDR3 reads TGTGCCAGCAGCTTCTCAGGGTCTAACTATGGCTACACCTTC. The full variable domain, with the rest looked up from reference TRBV7-9 and TRBJ1-2, is DTGVSQNPRHKITKRGQNVTFRCDPISEHNRLYWYRQTLGQGPEFLTYFQNEAQLEKSRLLSDRFSAERPKGSFSTLEIQRTEQGDSAMYLCASSFSGSNYGYTFGSGTRLTVV.

This chain links TRBV7-2 with TRBJ2-7; 10 nucleotides align to TRBD1. Germline CDR1 SGHTA, CDR2 FQGNSA. Trimming removed 1 base from V and 4 bases from J; junction bases left unmatched: 4. This CDR3 contains 15 residues. Here the CDR3 DNA reads TGTGCCAGCAGCTTAGGCGGGGACAGGGGATACGAGCAGTACTTC. Its protein product is CASSLGGDRGYEQYF.

J is TRBJ2-1 and V is TRBV5-5; 11 positions agree with TRBD1. The V segment lost 4 bases and the J segment 5 bases; nucleotides outside the gene matches: 5. Germline CDR1 reads SGHKS; CDR2 reads YYEKEE (reference sequence). This CDR3 is built from 15 residues. In nucleotides, the CDR3 is TGTGCCAGCAGCACGGGACAGGGGGTAGACAATGAGCAGTTCTTC. Protein product: CASSTGQGVDNEQFF. Variable domain in full (rest from reference TRBV5-5 and TRBJ2-1): DAGVTQSPTHLIKTRGQQVTLRCSPISGHKSVSWYQQVLGQGPQFIFQYYEKEERGRGNFPDRFSARQFPNYSSELNVNALLLGDSALYLCASSTGQGVDNEQFFGPGTRLTVL.

The chain has TRBV4-3 and TRBJ1-4; TRBD1 aligns across 10 bases. Germline lookup yields CDR1 LGHNA and CDR2 YSLEER. The CDR3 runs 16 residues. V trimming: 4 bases; J trimming: 7 bases; junction bases outside the gene matches: 9. The CDR3 region is CASSRAPGQGTEKLFF. CDR3 sequence (DNA): TGCGCCAGCAGCCGAGCCCCGGGACAGGGGACTGAAAAACTGTTTTTT.

The J gene is TRBJ1-2, the V gene TRBV3-1 (or the pseudogene TRBV3-2); TRBD1 aligns across 7 bases. The J segment lost 5 bases and the V segment lost 1 base, leaving 7 bases of the junction unmatched. Germline CDR1 LGHDT, CDR2 YNNKEL (reference sequence). The CDR3 is 15 residues long. This CDR3 reads CASSQGTQTGYGYTF. CDR3 nucleotide sequence: TGTGCCAGCAGCCAAGGTACCCAGACAGGGTATGGCTACACCTTC.

In its sample, this clone was seen a few times. The chain employs TRBV5-1 and TRBJ1-1, with D maybe TRBD1 (6 bases). This CDR3 region has 15 residues. V dropped 4 bases and J dropped 2 bases, with 15 bases sitting between them. Germline CDR1 is SGHRS and CDR2 is YFSETQ. The CDR3 spells CASSALTGVNTEAFF. CDR3 sequence (DNA): TGCGCCAGCAGCGCCCTGACAGGAGTAAACACTGAAGCTTTCTTT.

The chain uses TRBV29-1 and TRBJ2-3; TRBD2 matches 7 bases. Germline assignment: CDR1 SQVTM and CDR2 ANQGSEA. V shed 3 bases and J 0 bases; nucleotides not matched to a gene: 6. There are 15 residues in the CDR3. Here the CDR3 reads CSVDRAGTSTDTQYF. Here the CDR3 DNA reads TGCAGCGTTGATAGAGCGGGGACTAGCACAGATACGCAGTATTTT.

The gene calls are TRBV6-5 and TRBJ2-3, with a possible D match to TRBD1 (6 bases). This CDR3 comprises 15 residues. Germline V gene lookup returns CDR1 MNHEY and CDR2 SVGAGI. The V and J ends lost 10 bases and 1 base respectively, with 18 bases between them. The CDR3 nucleotides are TGTGCCACCCAGGGCAGGGGCATCGGCACAGATACGCAGTATTTT. Protein sequence: CATQGRGIGTDTQYF.

This clone was detected only a few times. This chain uses TRBV6-5 with TRBJ2-1; TRBD2 matches 16 bases. Trimming took 4 bases from V and 13 from J; bases not matched to a gene: 7. Germline assignment: CDR1 MNHEY and CDR2 SVGAGI. This CDR3 has 15 residues. CDR3 loop: CASSSAGLAGGSQFF. As DNA, the CDR3 is TGTGCCAGCAGTTCCGCGGGACTAGCGGGAGGGTCCCAGTTCTTC.

The chain joins TRBV6-5 to TRBJ2-5; TRBD1 might be the D (5 bases). Trimming stripped 8 bases from V and 4 bases from J, with 20 bases between. In germline, CDR1 is MNHEY, CDR2 SVGAGI. This CDR3 region has 15 residues. CDR3 residues: CASGLGRSIGETQYF. The CDR3 DNA reads as TGTGCCAGCGGCCTGGGGCGGTCTATAGGAGAGACCCAGTACTTC.

The rearrangement joins TRBV12-5 to TRBJ2-3; TRBD2 matches 15 bases. J was trimmed by 0 bases and V by 6 bases; bases with no gene match: 7. From germline, CDR1 is LGHNT and CDR2 FRNRAP. The CDR3 runs 18 residues. The CDR3 sequence: CASGLGTSGGFSTDTQYF. As DNA, the CDR3 is TGTGCTAGTGGCCTAGGGACTAGCGGGGGGTTTAGCACAGATACGCAGTATTTT.